This record covers a single TCR beta chain. The sample is drawn from a study of T cell responses to AZD1222 COVID-19 vaccine. Profiling relied on immunoSEQ multiplex PCR, and the TCRdb table lists in-frame clones only, not all of them. The sample includes around 180,000 clones, about 94% of them seen just once. V lost 7 bases, J lost 10 bases, and 14 bases stayed unmatched. This CDR3 region has 15 residues. Germline V gene sequence: CDR1 LNHDA, CDR2 SQIVND (reference sequence). This sample comprised peripheral blood, obtained on day 0 of AZD1222 vaccination. This chain uses TRBV19 with TRBJ2-1; 9 nucleotides match TRBD2. The receptor was isolated from an adult in good health. CDR3 sequence reads: CASKSAGGGGVEQFF. The CDR3 nucleotides are TGTGCCAGTAAATCAGCGGGAGGTGGAGGGGTCGAGCAGTTCTTC.